The 18 T cell receptor beta chains listed next were all sequenced from one sample in a study of T cells of healthy individuals. TCRdb passed the 5' RACE reads through MiXCR, listing each CDR3 protein once. Among about 82,000 distinct CDR3 sequences listed, about 5.5% were seen once. The receptors were sampled from a female donor in good health.

This clonotype appeared many times. This chain joins TRBV29-1 and TRBJ1-1; 7 positions match TRBD1. The CDR3 loop spans 13 amino acids. CDR1 and CDR2 from the germline V gene are SQVTM and ANQGSEA. The J segment lost 4 bases and the V segment lost 4 bases, leaving 6 bases of the junction unmatched. The CDR3 sequence: CSVGQGGGTEAFF. Here the CDR3 DNA reads TGCAGCGTTGGACAGGGTGGGGGCACTGAAGCTTTCTTT.

The J gene is TRBJ2-7, the V gene TRBV5-6; D possibly matches TRBD1 or TRBD2 (5 bases each). Germline assignment: CDR1 SGHDT and CDR2 YYEEEE. CDR3 length equals 12 residues. Trimming shortened V by 4 bases and J by 6 bases, and 11 bases separated the two germline ends. As DNA, the CDR3 is TGTGCCAGCAGCGAGGGGACGGGCGAGCAGTACTTC. Translated: CASSEGTGEQYF.

This clonotype showed up many times. The chain couples TRBV7-2 to TRBJ2-7, with 8 bases that match TRBD1. Germline CDR1 is SGHTA and CDR2 is FQGNSA. The ends lost 1 base at V and 4 bases at J; junction bases unmatched: 9. The CDR3 sequence is 16 residues long. The chain's CDR3 is CASSLGSDRDLYEQYF. CDR3 DNA: TGTGCCAGCAGCTTAGGGTCGGACAGGGATCTGTACGAGCAGTACTTC.

V is TRBV3-1 and J is TRBJ2-2, with 13 bases matching TRBD2. The V and J ends lost 4 bases and 5 bases, in that order; junction bases with no gene match: 4. The CDR3 totals 16 residues. Germline values: CDR1 LGHDT, CDR2 YNNKEL (reference sequence). CDR3 loop: CASSPRTSGRTGELFF. CDR3 bases: TGTGCCAGCAGCCCCCGGACTAGCGGGAGAACCGGGGAGCTGTTTTTT.

There are many counts of this clonotype. The CDR3 loop reads CASRQGGNTGELFF. CDR3 DNA sequence: TGTGCCAGCAGACAGGGGGGGAACACCGGGGAGCTGTTTTTT. The chain recombines TRBV25-1 with TRBJ2-2; 8 bases are shared with TRBD1. This CDR3 region has 14 residues. J gave up 1 base and V 6 bases, and 1 base lay outside the gene matches. Germline V gives CDR1 MGHDK, CDR2 SYGVNS.

This clonotype was observed at least ten times. The chain uses TRBV3-1 and TRBJ1-1; D is unclear. The CDR3 is 12 amino acids. V lost 5 bases to trimming and J lost 4 bases, with 8 bases between them. Germline V CDR1 and CDR2: LGHDT, YNNKEL (reference sequence). CDR3 region: CASSAPLTEAFF. In DNA form, the CDR3 reads TGTGCCAGCAGCGCTCCCCTCACTGAAGCTTTCTTT.

This clonotype was counted only a few times. In DNA, the CDR3 is TGTGCCAGCAGTTCTCAGGGAGATACGCAGTATTTT. As protein: CASSSQGDTQYF. V and J are TRBV6-2 or TRBV6-3 and TRBJ2-3, with D possibly TRBD1 on 5 matching bases. The CDR3 runs 12 residues. V gave up 4 bases and J gave up 5 bases, with 7 bases separating them. The V gene's germline CDR1 is MNHEY and CDR2 SVGEGT.

This clonotype was detected many times. The V and J genes are TRBV4-1 and TRBJ2-7, with 7 bases lining up with TRBD1. CDR3 length: 13 residues. CDR1 and CDR2 (germline): MGHRA, YSYEKL. V lost 6 bases, J lost 4 bases, and 6 bases stayed unmatched. CDR3 amino acids: CASSSPQGYEQYF. The CDR3 region has the DNA TGCGCCAGCAGTTCCCCACAGGGGTACGAGCAGTACTTC.

The chain recombines TRBV29-1 with TRBJ2-6; the D call may be TRBD1 or TRBD2 (5 bases each). Looked up from germline, CDR1 is SQVTM and CDR2 is ANQGSEA. The V gene lost 1 base and the J gene lost 0 bases, with 10 bases spanning the gap. The CDR3 totals 16 residues. The CDR3 bases are TGCAGCGTTGAAGCAGGGAGCCACTCTGGGGCCAACGTCCTGACTTTC. It specifies CSVEAGSHSGANVLTF.

The chain employs TRBV27 and TRBJ1-5, with D perhaps matching TRBD1 (6 bases). Germline V gene lookup returns CDR1 MNHEY and CDR2 SMNVEV (reference sequence). This CDR3 is built from 15 residues. Trimming left V 2 bases short and J 8 bases short, with 16 bases between. The CDR3 is CASSLDRRRTEPQHF. The CDR3 DNA is TGTGCCAGCAGTTTAGACAGGAGGCGAACGGAGCCCCAGCATTTT.

This clonotype was detected ten times or more. V is TRBV7-8 and J is TRBJ2-3; 11 nucleotides align to TRBD2. The CDR3 is made up of 15 amino acids. Germline assignment: CDR1 SGHVS and CDR2 FQNEAQ. V shed 3 bases and J 8 bases; nucleotides not matched to a gene: 7. The CDR3 region has the DNA TGTGCCAGCAGCTTTGAACTAGCGGGAGTTGGTACGCAGTATTTT. This encodes CASSFELAGVGTQYF.

The chain recombines TRBV5-5 with TRBJ2-7, with D maybe TRBD1 (6 bases). This CDR3 is built from 18 residues. The V end lost 5 bases, the J end lost 3 bases, and 27 bases lay between the germline ends. CDR1 SGHKS and CDR2 YYEKEE come from the germline V gene (reference sequence). In DNA, the CDR3 is TGTGCCAGCAGACCACAACCGACCGGGGCCACGGGACACTACGAGCAGTACTTC. It yields the protein CASRPQPTGATGHYEQYF.

The chain combines TRBV7-2 with TRBJ1-5; D possibly corresponds to TRBD1 (5 bases). CDR3 length: 14 residues. V lost 4 bases, J lost 5 bases, and 12 bases lay in between. CDR1 SGHTA and CDR2 FQGNSA come from the germline V gene. In DNA form, the CDR3 reads TGTGCCAGCAGCTCCGGACATTATTATCAGCCCCAGCATTTT. Its protein is CASSSGHYYQPQHF. The full variable domain, rest sourced from reference TRBV7-2 and TRBJ1-5, is GAGVSQSPSNKVTEKGKDVELRCDPISGHTALYWYRQSLGQGLEFLIYFQGNSAPDKSGLPSDRFSAERTGGSVSTLTIQRTQQEDSAVYLCASSSGHYYQPQHFGDGTRLSIL.

This clonotype came up a few times. This chain joins TRBV25-1 and TRBJ2-5; 14 bases fit TRBD2. Germline trimming cut 0 bases from V and 3 bases from J; bases unmatched to any gene: 3. The CDR3 totals 17 residues. Germline-derived CDR1 and CDR2 are MGHDK and SYGVNS. Here the CDR3 DNA reads TGTGCCAGCAGTGAATATAAGGGACTAGCGGGAGAAGAGACCCAGTACTTC. Translation: CASSEYKGLAGEETQYF.

This clonotype has a handful of counts. The CDR3 nucleotides are TGCAGCGTTGTTTACAGCTACGAGCAGTACTTC. Residues: CSVVYSYEQYF. J is TRBJ2-7 and V is TRBV29-1; D unresolved. Germline V gene data show CDR1 as SQVTM and CDR2 as ANQGSEA. V was trimmed by 4 bases and J by 3 bases, leaving 7 bases between them. This CDR3 region has 11 residues.

This clonotype has only a few counts. This chain links TRBV12-3 or TRBV12-4 with TRBJ1-4; 8 bases fit TRBD1. The CDR3 has 16 amino acids. The J segment lost 8 bases and the V segment lost 5 bases, leaving 13 bases of the junction unmatched. CDR3 sequence (DNA): TGTGCCAGCAGTCCAGGACAGGGCGTGGGTAGGGAAAAACTGTTTTTT. Protein sequence: CASSPGQGVGREKLFF.

This clonotype was found many times. The V and J genes are TRBV6-2 or TRBV6-3 and TRBJ2-1; D gene ambiguous. This CDR3 region has 14 residues. The germline V gene has CDR1 MNHEY and CDR2 SVGEGT. Between the trimmed V and J ends, which lost 6 bases and 5 bases, there was a span of 14 bases. The CDR3 DNA is TGTGCCAGCAGACCGCGGATCAATAACAATGAGCAGTTCTTC. As protein: CASRPRINNNEQFF.

This clonotype occurred many times. This sequence joins TRBV20-1 and TRBJ2-3; no clear D gene. The V end was cut by 3 bases, the J end by 1 base, with 14 bases between. The CDR3 covers 15 residues. The germline V gene has CDR1 DFQATT and CDR2 SNEGSKA (reference sequence). DNA of the CDR3: TGCAGTGCTAGCGTTGTAGCTCCTCGCACAGATACGCAGTATTTT. This sequence encodes CSASVVAPRTDTQYF.